These 25 T cell receptor beta chains originate from one sample sequenced in a study of blood T cell repertoires in COVID-19. Here immunoSEQ multiplex PCR was the method, and the copy in TCRdb shows in-frame clones only, minus some. Here the sample spans just over 250,000 clones, more than 90% being singletons. The sequenced material came from peripheral blood. Receptor source: a person aged 18-35 years with COVID-19, enrolled during active disease.

The chain couples TRBV9 to TRBJ1-4; D gene unclear. Trimming cost V 4 bases and J 2 bases, with 24 bases left between them. The CDR3 spans 19 residues. CDR1 is SGDLS and CDR2 is YYNGEE in the germline V gene. CDR3 amino acids: CASSPEERVTGGTNEKLFF. CDR3 nucleotide sequence: TGTGCCAGCAGCCCCGAGGAGAGGGTCACGGGTGGGACTAATGAAAAACTGTTTTTT.

The chain employs TRBV6-2 or TRBV6-3 and TRBJ2-1; the D gene is possibly TRBD2 (6 bases). V was shortened by 0 bases and J by 6 bases, with 9 bases between the two germline ends. The CDR3 runs 14 residues. Germline assignment: CDR1 MNHEY and CDR2 SVGEGT. CDR3 nucleotides: TGTGCCAGCAGTTACTCCTGGGGGGTCAATGAGCAGTTCTTC. It encodes CASSYSWGVNEQFF.

The chain is built from TRBV30 and TRBJ1-1, with D possibly matching TRBD1 (5 bases). Trimming removed 8 bases at V and 2 bases at J, with 15 bases between. The germline V gene has CDR1 GTSNPN and CDR2 SVGIG (reference sequence). The CDR3 consists of 13 residues. CDR3 residues: CAGSGNYNTEAFF. The DNA for the CDR3 is TGTGCCGGATCAGGGAATTACAACACTGAAGCTTTCTTT.

V and J are TRBV6-6 and TRBJ2-7; TRBD2 agrees at 7 bases. Germline V gives CDR1 MNHNY, CDR2 SVGAGI (reference sequence). V lost 2 bases to trimming and J lost 4 bases; unmatched junction nucleotides: 5. There are 14 residues in the CDR3. The CDR3 region is CASSYGTITYEQYF. CDR3 DNA sequence: TGTGCCAGCAGTTACGGGACTATAACGTACGAGCAGTACTTC.

This chain links TRBV7-8 with TRBJ2-7; unclear D gene. The CDR3 contains 15 residues. V was cut by 3 bases and J by 2 bases, with 14 bases left in between. CDR1 and CDR2 (germline): SGHVS, FQNEAQ. The CDR3 reads CASSLIQNHPYEQYF. CDR3 nucleotides: TGTGCCAGCAGCTTGATACAGAACCACCCCTACGAGCAGTACTTC.

The chain is built from TRBV6-2 or TRBV6-3 and TRBJ1-5; 8 positions match TRBD1. Per germline, CDR1 MNHEY and CDR2 SVGEGT. CDR3 length equals 16 residues. Trimming at V came to 5 bases and at J to 1 base, leaving 7 bases not matched to a gene. The CDR3 nucleotides read TGTGCCAGCAGTCTCAGGGGGCATACCAGCAATCAGCCCCAGCATTTT. Translated, it gives CASSLRGHTSNQPQHF.

The chain combines TRBV25-1 with TRBJ1-1; D is unclear. Germline CDR1 is MGHDK and CDR2 is SYGVNS. This CDR3 spans 12 amino acids. V lost 3 bases and J lost 6, with 8 bases in between. The CDR3 is CASSDRSSEAFF. The CDR3 coding sequence is TGTGCCAGCAGTGATCGGAGTTCTGAAGCTTTCTTT.

This chain connects TRBV4-2 to TRBJ1-3, with TRBD1 as a possible D gene (5 bases). Germline loops: CDR1 LGHNA, CDR2 YNFKEQ. The CDR3 has 18 residues. The V end was cut by 4 bases, the J end by 0 bases, with 19 bases between. CDR3 protein: CASSPARTSPNSGNTIYF. CDR3 in DNA: TGTGCCAGCAGCCCGGCCCGGACAAGCCCTAACTCTGGAAACACCATATATTTT.

This clone was picked up one time. The chain couples TRBV10-3 to TRBJ1-1, with 7 bases that match TRBD1. Trimming took 7 bases from V and 1 from J; bases not matched to a gene: 9. The CDR3 runs to 15 residues. The germline CDR1 and CDR2 sequences are ENHRY and SYGVKD. This CDR3 reads CAITATQGGNTEAFF. DNA of the CDR3: TGTGCCATCACGGCGACGCAGGGGGGGAACACTGAAGCTTTCTTT.

V and J are TRBV5-1 and TRBJ2-3; TRBD2 aligns across 11 bases. This CDR3 has 15 residues. Trimming removed 3 bases from V and 3 bases from J; junction bases left unmatched: 3. Germline V gene lookup returns CDR1 SGHRS and CDR2 YFSETQ. The CDR3 reads CASSSRLAGTDTQYF. In nucleotides, the CDR3 is TGCGCCAGCAGCTCCCGACTAGCGGGAACAGATACGCAGTATTTT.

The V and J genes are TRBV19 and TRBJ1-1; no clear D. The CDR3 runs 13 residues. Germline loops: CDR1 LNHDA, CDR2 SQIVND (reference sequence). The V end was cut by 8 bases, the J end by 4 bases, with 14 bases between. CDR3 protein: CASGSRTGTEAFF. As DNA, the CDR3 is TGTGCCAGTGGTTCTAGAACTGGCACTGAAGCTTTCTTT.

This clone was detected only once. The chain is built from TRBV5-6 and TRBJ2-1; possible D gene TRBD1, 7 bases. V lost 0 bases and J 6 bases, leaving 16 bases between the germline ends. Germline CDR1 is SGHDT and CDR2 is YYEEEE. The CDR3 runs 16 residues. CDR3 sequence reads: CASSLVPGGFANEQFF. In DNA form, the CDR3 reads TGTGCCAGCAGCTTGGTGCCAGGGGGGTTTGCCAATGAGCAGTTCTTC.

The chain employs TRBV27 and TRBJ2-3, with 7 bases aligning to TRBD2. The V and J ends lost 5 bases and 4 bases, in that order; junction bases with no gene match: 9. This CDR3 region has 15 residues. Germline CDR1 reads MNHEY; CDR2 reads SMNVEV (reference sequence). CDR3 nucleotide sequence: TGTGCCAGCAGTCCCGCACCGACTAGCTCAGATACGCAGTATTTT. As protein: CASSPAPTSSDTQYF.

The chain links TRBV5-1 to TRBJ1-2; TRBD1 agrees at 8 bases. The CDR3 runs 16 residues. CDR1 SGHRS and CDR2 YFSETQ come from the germline V gene. The trim removed 0 bases at V and 4 bases at J, leaving 8 bases unmatched. The CDR3 loop is CASSLAGQGQGYGYTF. DNA of the CDR3: TGCGCCAGCAGCTTGGCCGGACAGGGTCAAGGCTATGGCTACACCTTC.

This clone showed up just a few times. This sequence joins TRBV5-1 and TRBJ2-1, with 11 bases fitting TRBD2. Germline values: CDR1 SGHRS, CDR2 YFSETQ. Trimming cost V 2 bases and J 5 bases; bases outside gene matches: 3. This CDR3 region has 15 residues. The CDR3 protein is CASSFVTSGNNEQFF. CDR3 bases: TGCGCCAGCAGCTTTGTGACTAGCGGGAACAATGAGCAGTTCTTC.

V is TRBV13 and J is TRBJ2-7; no clear D gene. Germline V gene lookup returns CDR1 PRHDT and CDR2 FYEKMQ (reference sequence). The CDR3 loop spans 14 amino acids. Trimming stripped 5 bases from V and 7 bases from J, with 18 bases between. The CDR3 protein is CASSRKVGSGEQYF. The CDR3, as DNA: TGTGCCAGCAGCCGGAAAGTGGGCAGTGGAGAGCAGTACTTC.

V gene TRBV19 combines with J gene TRBJ2-3, with 7 nucleotides matching TRBD2. The CDR3 is 17 residues long. The junction had 17 bases not matched to a gene; V was cut back by 8 bases and J by 3 bases. Germline V gene data show CDR1 as LNHDA and CDR2 as SQIVND (reference sequence). The CDR3 reads CASSLPGLRRTTDTQYF. For the CDR3, the DNA is TGTGCCAGTTCTCTTCCGGGACTACGAAGGACGACAGATACGCAGTATTTT.

This chain connects TRBV7-2 to TRBJ1-4; D unclear. CDR1 SGHTA and CDR2 FQGNSA come from the germline V gene. This CDR3 spans 13 amino acids. Trimming removed 1 base at V and 7 bases at J, with 7 bases between. CDR3 nucleotide sequence: TGTGCCAGCAGCTTAGGGCTAGCTGAAAAACTGTTTTTT. It is translated as CASSLGLAEKLFF. Full variable domain (missing parts from reference TRBV7-2 and TRBJ1-4): GAGVSQSPSNKVTEKGKDVELRCDPISGHTALYWYRQSLGQGLEFLIYFQGNSAPDKSGLPSDRFSAERTGGSVSTLTIQRTQQEDSAVYLCASSLGLAEKLFFGSGTQLSVL.

The rearrangement uses TRBV27 and TRBJ2-3; 11 bases match TRBD1. Trimming cost V 5 bases and J 0 bases; bases outside gene matches: 1. This CDR3 is 15 amino acids long. Germline V lookup: CDR1 MNHEY, CDR2 SMNVEV (reference sequence). CDR3 sequence: CASSGQGASTDTQYF. CDR3 DNA sequence: TGTGCCAGCAGTGGACAGGGGGCAAGCACAGATACGCAGTATTTT.

V usage is TRBV24-1 and J usage is TRBJ2-3; 7 bases line up with TRBD2. V trimming: 0 bases; J trimming: 5 bases; junction bases outside the gene matches: 4. Germline CDR1 is KGHDR and CDR2 is SFDVKD. The CDR3 is 15 amino acids. The CDR3 region is CATSDLAGEGDTQYF. DNA for the CDR3: TGTGCCACCAGTGATTTGGCGGGGGAGGGAGATACGCAGTATTTT.

There are a few counts of this clone. Other nucleotide sequences from this sample produce the same CDR3. J is TRBJ2-1 and V is TRBV7-2, with 9 bases matching TRBD2. The CDR3 runs 14 residues. The germline gives CDR1 SGHTA, CDR2 FQGNSA. J was trimmed by 5 bases and V by 5 bases; bases with no gene match: 4. CDR3 nucleotides: TGTGCCAGCAGCCCTGGACTAGCGAACAATGAGCAGTTCTTC. Translation gives CASSPGLANNEQFF.

This chain links TRBV4-1 with TRBJ2-1; 7 bases match TRBD1. The CDR3 consists of 13 residues. The ends lost 3 bases at V and 9 bases at J; junction bases unmatched: 5. Germline V CDR1 and CDR2: MGHRA, YSYEKL. Here the CDR3 DNA reads TGCGCCAGCAGCCAGGGGTACAGGGGTGAGCAGTTCTTC. It specifies CASSQGYRGEQFF.

The chain links TRBV5-1 to TRBJ2-7; 11 bases match TRBD1. There are 17 residues in the CDR3. The trim removed 4 bases at V and 4 bases at J, leaving 13 bases unmatched. Germline V gene sequence: CDR1 SGHRS, CDR2 YFSETQ. The CDR3: CASSPLPGQGVKYEQYF. For the CDR3, the DNA is TGCGCCAGCAGCCCCTTACCGGGACAGGGGGTTAAGTACGAGCAGTACTTC.

J is TRBJ1-1 and V is TRBV28; D is ambiguous. The CDR3 totals 13 residues. V was cut by 6 bases and J by 2 bases, with 10 bases left in between. Germline values: CDR1 MDHEN, CDR2 SYDVKM. CDR3 loop: CASRAPGNTEAFF. The CDR3 nucleotides read TGTGCCAGCAGAGCCCCGGGTAACACTGAAGCTTTCTTT.

The chain recombines TRBV29-1 with TRBJ1-1; 12 bases match TRBD1. Germline CDR1 SQVTM, CDR2 ANQGSEA. The CDR3 length is 17 residues. V was clipped by 4 bases and J by 5 bases; unmatched bases: 14. CDR3 sequence (DNA): TGCAGCGTTGGGGGGACAGGGGGCGCCCAGGTCTGGACTGAAGCTTTCTTT. The encoded protein is CSVGGTGGAQVWTEAFF.